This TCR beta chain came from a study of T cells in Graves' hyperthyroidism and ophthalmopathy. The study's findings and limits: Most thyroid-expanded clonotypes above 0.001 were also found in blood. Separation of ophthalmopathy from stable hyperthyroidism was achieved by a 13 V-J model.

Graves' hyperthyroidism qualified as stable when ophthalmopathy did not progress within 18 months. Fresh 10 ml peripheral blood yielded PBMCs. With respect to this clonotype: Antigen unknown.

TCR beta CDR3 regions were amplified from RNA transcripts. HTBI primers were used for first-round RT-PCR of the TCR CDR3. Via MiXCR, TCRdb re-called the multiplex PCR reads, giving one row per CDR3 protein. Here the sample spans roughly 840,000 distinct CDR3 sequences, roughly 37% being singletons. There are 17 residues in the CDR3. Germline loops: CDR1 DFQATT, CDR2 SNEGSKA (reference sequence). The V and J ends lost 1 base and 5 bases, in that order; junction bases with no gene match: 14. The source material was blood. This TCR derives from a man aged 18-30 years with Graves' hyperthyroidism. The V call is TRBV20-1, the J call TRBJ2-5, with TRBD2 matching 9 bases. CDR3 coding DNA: TGCAGTGCTAGAGGTCACCGACTAGCGGCGAGACAGGAGACCCAGTACTTC. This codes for CSARGHRLAARQETQYF.